This T cell receptor beta chain was identified during a study of T cell repertoires in cytomegalovirus infection. In TCRdb, the reads were re-called with MiXCR into one record per CDR3 protein. The sample yields under 300,000 distinct CDR3 sequences, approximately 15% seen once. This clonotype showed up just a few times. CDR3 length equals 14 residues. The trim removed 5 bases at V and 3 bases at J, leaving 7 bases unmatched. Germline assignment: CDR1 SNHLY and CDR2 FYNNEI. The chain recombines TRBV2 with TRBJ2-7, with TRBD1 matching 7 bases. The TCR sequence derives from a human donor in good health (CMV status not recorded). Some clones in this sample may be carry-over from other donors' samples. Sequencing input: CD8+ T cells from PBMCs. The CDR3 bases are TGTGCCAGCAGTCTAGGGGGCCCAATCTACGAGCAGTACTTC. Translating gives CASSLGGPIYEQYF. Full variable domain (rest looked up from reference TRBV2 and TRBJ2-7): EPEVTQTPSHQVTQMGQEVILRCVPISNHLYFYWYRQILGQKVEFLVSFYNNEISEKSEIFDDQFSVERPDGSNFTLKIRSTKLEDSAMYFCASSLGGPIYEQYFGPGTRLTVT.